This TCR beta chain appears in the sequencing data of a study of blood T cell repertoires in COVID-19. Study details: Both acute and convalescent COVID-19 samples were obtained from the United States, Italy and Spain. Sample material is recorded as cDNA or gDNA derived from T cells, B-cell-depleted T cells, or PBMCs.

This clone was picked up a small number of times. The CDR3 contains 14 residues. V was clipped by 0 bases and J by 4 bases; unmatched bases: 2. CDR1 is SGDLS, CDR2 YYNGEE, per germline. Authors' data handling: Counts of nucleated cells, estimated from reference gene primer amplification, were obtained. Libraries were prepared by immunoSEQ multiplex PCR; TCRdb keeps only in-frame clonotypes and omits some of them. V, J and clone size are taken as reported in that table, and D and trimming were inferred from the DNA itself. The data show approximately 93,000 clones, less than 85% seen once. Enrolment of Seattle patients took place during active infection, and they were followed longitudinally.

The material sequenced was peripheral blood. This TCR derives from an older man with COVID-19, enrolled during active disease. The chain couples TRBV9 to TRBJ2-7, with 9 bases fitting TRBD1. The CDR3 bases are TGTGCCAGCAGCGTAGGGACAGGGGTTTACGAGCAGTACTTC. It translates to CASSVGTGVYEQYF. The full variable domain, its missing parts supplied by reference TRBV9 and TRBJ2-7, is DSGVTQTPKHLITATGQRVTLRCSPRSGDLSVYWYQQSLDQGLQFLIQYYNGEERAKGNILERFSAQQFPDLHSELNLSSLELGDSALYFCASSVGTGVYEQYFGPGTRLTVT.